This T cell receptor (beta chain) is drawn from a study of cytotoxic CD8 clonotypes in ibrutinib-treated CLL. Method: immunoSEQ multiplex PCR; TCRdb's copy keeps in-frame clones and lacks some. Of about 35,000 clones in the sample, 71% are singletons; the top ten hold 15% to 20%. Study conclusions and caveats: Sampling times differed between sustained-remission and progressing patients. With treatment, public clonotypes, which were uncommon, either contracted or remained stable. Rising at ibrutinib response, clonality subsequently fell back toward baseline at progression.

In its sample, this clone was seen a few times. Its cognate antigen is unknown. Sequenced here: PBMCs, sampled at disease progression, from a patient treated with ibrutinib. The clonotype comes from a human donor with chronic lymphocytic leukemia.

The CDR3 DNA follows: TGTGCCAGTAGTATAGCCACTAGCGCCAAGCAGTTCTTC. Translation gives CASSIATSAKQFF. The chain uses TRBV19 and TRBJ2-1, with 7 nucleotides matching TRBD2. Germline V gene sequence: CDR1 LNHDA, CDR2 SQIVND (reference sequence). CDR3 length: 13 amino acids. The J segment lost 11 bases and the V segment lost 1 base, leaving 5 bases of the junction unmatched. The whole variable domain, filled in from reference TRBV19 and TRBJ2-1, reads DGGITQSPKYLFRKEGQNVTLSCEQNLNHDAMYWYRQDPGQGLRLIYYSQIVNDFQKGDIAEGYSVSREKKESFPLTVTSAQKNPTAFYLCASSIATSAKQFFGPGTRLTVL.